This is a list of T cell receptor beta chains from one sample in a study of blood T cell repertoires in COVID-19. Sequencing used immunoSEQ multiplex PCR; TCRdb keeps in-frame clones, though not all of them. The sample lists roughly 86,000 clones; 86% were seen once. Sequencing was carried out using peripheral blood. The source of these receptors is a man aged 50 or older with active or convalescent COVID-19. CDR3s include the opening cysteine and the closing phenylalanine or tryptophan. Fields, in order: V gene, clone size, J gene, D gene, CDR3 DNA, CDR3 protein. D genes are given only for firm matches. Expanded clones are given a class, and other clones once, few, many or no size at all.

V gene: TRBV19; clone size: -; J gene: TRBJ1-1; D gene: TRBD1; CDR3 DNA: TGTGCCAGTAGCCTATCGAATCGACAGGGGGCGACGGCTGAAGCTTTCTTT; CDR3 protein: CASSLSNRQGATAEAFF
V gene: TRBV6-6; clone size: -; J gene: TRBJ2-3; D gene: TRBD2; CDR3 DNA: TGTGCCAGCAGCCCCGGGACTAAAGATACGCAGTATTTT; CDR3 protein: CASSPGTKDTQYF
V gene: TRBV6-5; clone size: -; J gene: TRBJ2-5; D gene: -; CDR3 DNA: TGTGCCAGCAGTCGGGGAGGCCAGACCCAGTACTTC; CDR3 protein: CASSRGGQTQYF
V gene: TRBV6-4; clone size: -; J gene: TRBJ2-3; D gene: TRBD2; CDR3 DNA: TGTGCCAGCAGTGACTCGAGTAGCGGGGGCTTAACCGTTATCACAGATACGCAGTATTTT; CDR3 protein: CASSDSSSGGLTVITDTQYF
V gene: TRBV24-1; clone size: -; J gene: TRBJ1-5; D gene: -; CDR3 DNA: TGTGCCACCAGTGATCACGGTGGGACACCCAATCAGCCCCAGCATTTT; CDR3 protein: CATSDHGGTPNQPQHF
V gene: TRBV5-1; clone size: -; J gene: TRBJ2-1; D gene: -; CDR3 DNA: TGCGCCAGCAGCTTGGAAGGGGTGGATGAGCAGTTCTTC; CDR3 protein: CASSLEGVDEQFF
V gene: TRBV11-2; clone size: -; J gene: TRBJ1-1; D gene: TRBD1; CDR3 DNA: TGTGCCAGCAGCTCAGACAGGGGGATCCTTGAAGCTTTCTTT; CDR3 protein: CASSSDRGILEAFF
V gene: TRBV10-3; clone size: -; J gene: TRBJ1-5; D gene: -; CDR3 DNA: TGTGCCATCAGTGAGTCGAGTGGAGGCAATCAGCCCCAGCATTTT; CDR3 protein: CAISESSGGNQPQHF
V gene: TRBV19; clone size: -; J gene: TRBJ1-2; D gene: TRBD1; CDR3 DNA: TGTGCCAGTAGTTCTCCGGACAGGCCTCGGGGCTACACCTTC; CDR3 protein: CASSSPDRPRGYTF
V gene: TRBV6-5; clone size: once; J gene: TRBJ1-3; D gene: -; CDR3 DNA: TGTGCCAGCCAATCCTCTGGAAACACCATATATTTT; CDR3 protein: CASQSSGNTIYF
V gene: TRBV4-1; clone size: -; J gene: TRBJ1-4; D gene: TRBD1; CDR3 DNA: TGCGCCAGCAGCCAATTCCCCGCGACAGGGGAGGGTGAAAAACTGTTTTTT; CDR3 protein: CASSQFPATGEGEKLFF
V gene: TRBV28; clone size: -; J gene: TRBJ2-1; D gene: TRBD2; CDR3 DNA: TGTGCCAGCAGTTCCTTTGACAGCGGGAGCTACAATGAGCAGTTCTTC; CDR3 protein: CASSSFDSGSYNEQFF
V gene: TRBV7-8; clone size: -; J gene: TRBJ1-1; D gene: TRBD1; CDR3 DNA: TGTGCCAGCAGCGTCCGGACAGGGGACACTGAAGCTTTCTTT; CDR3 protein: CASSVRTGDTEAFF
V gene: TRBV19; clone size: -; J gene: TRBJ2-3; D gene: TRBD1; CDR3 DNA: TGTGCCAGTAGCGCACAGGGGGGCGCAGGATCAGATACGCAGTATTTT; CDR3 protein: CASSAQGGAGSDTQYF
V gene: TRBV5-1; clone size: -; J gene: TRBJ2-3; D gene: -; CDR3 DNA: TGCGCCAGCAGCCTGGCCCAGGTGGGCACAGATACGCAGTATTTT; CDR3 protein: CASSLAQVGTDTQYF
V gene: TRBV10-2; clone size: -; J gene: TRBJ2-7; D gene: TRBD1; CDR3 DNA: TGCGCCAGCAGTCCTGGACAGGGGGGCTACGAGCAGTACTTC; CDR3 protein: CASSPGQGGYEQYF
V gene: TRBV6-2/TRBV6-3; clone size: -; J gene: TRBJ2-2; D gene: -; CDR3 DNA: TGTGCCAGCAGTTACTCGTCTCAGATGGCTACCGGGGAGCTGTTTTTT; CDR3 protein: CASSYSSQMATGELFF
V gene: TRBV11-2; clone size: -; J gene: TRBJ1-2; D gene: -; CDR3 DNA: TGTGCCAGCAGCCCAACTCAGGGTTCGGGCTACACCTTC; CDR3 protein: CASSPTQGSGYTF
V gene: TRBV7-2; clone size: -; J gene: TRBJ2-7; D gene: TRBD1; CDR3 DNA: TGTGCCAGCAGCTTAGACCAGGGGGTTGCGAGCGAGCAGTACTTC; CDR3 protein: CASSLDQGVASEQYF
V gene: TRBV4-3; clone size: -; J gene: TRBJ2-7; D gene: TRBD2; CDR3 DNA: TGCGCCAGCAGCCAAGTAGCGGGTCACTCCTACGAGCAGTACTTC; CDR3 protein: CASSQVAGHSYEQYF
V gene: TRBV14; clone size: -; J gene: TRBJ1-2; D gene: -; CDR3 DNA: TGTGCCAGCAGCCCGACACCCTCCTATGGCTACACCTTC; CDR3 protein: CASSPTPSYGYTF
V gene: TRBV19; clone size: few; J gene: TRBJ1-6; D gene: TRBD1; CDR3 DNA: TGTGCCAGTAGAGGACAGGTTGAGTCACCCCTCCACTTT; CDR3 protein: CASRGQVESPLHF
V gene: TRBV19; clone size: -; J gene: TRBJ2-5; D gene: -; CDR3 DNA: TGTGCCAGTAAGAGTTCCGGGGGTTCGGGAGAGACCCAGTACTTC; CDR3 protein: CASKSSGGSGETQYF
V gene: TRBV11-2; clone size: -; J gene: TRBJ1-3; D gene: -; CDR3 DNA: TGTGCCAGCAGCTTAGAACGGTACTCTGGAAACACCATATATTTT; CDR3 protein: CASSLERYSGNTIYF
V gene: TRBV29-1; clone size: -; J gene: TRBJ2-2; D gene: TRBD1; CDR3 DNA: TGCAGCGTCTCAAGGGGGACAGAGAACACCGGGGAGCTGTTTTTT; CDR3 protein: CSVSRGTENTGELFF
V gene: TRBV12-3/TRBV12-4; clone size: -; J gene: TRBJ2-2; D gene: TRBD1; CDR3 DNA: TGTGCCAGCCAGGGGGCCGGGGAGCTGTTTTTT; CDR3 protein: CASQGAGELFF
V gene: TRBV6-5; clone size: once; J gene: TRBJ1-6; D gene: TRBD1; CDR3 DNA: TGTGCCAGCAGTCTAACCGGGACAGGAGAGTCACCCCTCCACTTT; CDR3 protein: CASSLTGTGESPLHF
V gene: TRBV10-3; clone size: -; J gene: TRBJ1-4; D gene: TRBD1; CDR3 DNA: TGTGCCATCAGCGGGGGACAGGGTAATGAAAAACTGTTTTTT; CDR3 protein: CAISGGQGNEKLFF
V gene: TRBV2; clone size: once; J gene: TRBJ1-4; D gene: -; CDR3 DNA: TGTGCCAGCGCCCGAAGCGAACTAACTAATGAAAAACTGTTTTTT; CDR3 protein: CASARSELTNEKLFF
V gene: TRBV7-2; clone size: -; J gene: TRBJ2-4; D gene: -; CDR3 DNA: TGTGCCAGCAGCTCAGTTCCCCCCCCAATCAAAAACATTCAGTACTTC; CDR3 protein: CASSSVPPPIKNIQYF
V gene: TRBV10-3; clone size: -; J gene: TRBJ2-5; D gene: -; CDR3 DNA: TGTGCCATCAGTGAAGGGGGAGAGACCCAGTACTTC; CDR3 protein: CAISEGGETQYF
V gene: TRBV2; clone size: -; J gene: TRBJ2-5; D gene: -; CDR3 DNA: TGTGCCAGCCTCACCCAGGGTTGGGAGACCCAGTACTTC; CDR3 protein: CASLTQGWETQYF
V gene: TRBV2; clone size: -; J gene: TRBJ1-6; D gene: -; CDR3 DNA: TGTGCCAGCAGGACCAGGGTAGACCTTTCACCCCTCCACTTT; CDR3 protein: CASRTRVDLSPLHF
V gene: TRBV28; clone size: -; J gene: TRBJ2-5; D gene: TRBD2; CDR3 DNA: TGTGCCAGCAGTTTGGGGTATTCTAGCGGGGCCCAAGAGACCCAGTACTTC; CDR3 protein: CASSLGYSSGAQETQYF
V gene: TRBV9; clone size: -; J gene: TRBJ2-3; D gene: -; CDR3 DNA: TGTGCCAGCAGCGTCAGGCAGTTGGGTTCAGATACGCAGTATTTT; CDR3 protein: CASSVRQLGSDTQYF
V gene: TRBV6-5; clone size: -; J gene: TRBJ1-2; D gene: -; CDR3 DNA: TGTGCCAGCACTCAACAGGGTTATGGCTACACCTTC; CDR3 protein: CASTQQGYGYTF
V gene: TRBV3-1/TRBV3-2; clone size: -; J gene: TRBJ1-1; D gene: TRBD1; CDR3 DNA: TGTGCCAGCAGCCACCCCGGGACAGGGAACACTGAAGCTTTCTTT; CDR3 protein: CASSHPGTGNTEAFF
V gene: TRBV5-1; clone size: -; J gene: TRBJ1-3; D gene: TRBD1; CDR3 DNA: TGCGCCAGCAGCCAGGGACAGGGAGGTGGAAACACCATATATTTT; CDR3 protein: CASSQGQGGGNTIYF
V gene: TRBV7-7; clone size: few; J gene: TRBJ2-5; D gene: TRBD1; CDR3 DNA: TGTGCCAGCAGCTCGACAGGGGGAGAGACCCAGTACTTC; CDR3 protein: CASSSTGGETQYF
V gene: TRBV4-1; clone size: -; J gene: TRBJ1-6; D gene: -; CDR3 DNA: TGCGCCAGCAGCCAAGTCCTGCGGGATTCACCCCTCCACTTT; CDR3 protein: CASSQVLRDSPLHF
V gene: TRBV30; clone size: -; J gene: TRBJ2-7; D gene: TRBD1; CDR3 DNA: TGTGCCTGGATGGGACAGGGGGTCTACGAGCAGTACTTC; CDR3 protein: CAWMGQGVYEQYF
V gene: TRBV18; clone size: -; J gene: TRBJ2-3; D gene: TRBD2; CDR3 DNA: TGTGCCAGCTCCCGACTAGCGGGGCCCCACACAGATACGCAGTATTTT; CDR3 protein: CASSRLAGPHTDTQYF
V gene: TRBV2; clone size: once; J gene: TRBJ2-2; D gene: -; CDR3 DNA: TGTGCCAGCAATCGACCGGGACAGAACACCGGGGAGCTGTTTTTT; CDR3 protein: CASNRPGQNTGELFF
V gene: TRBV18; clone size: -; J gene: TRBJ1-6; D gene: TRBD1; CDR3 DNA: TGTGCCAGCTCACGGACGGGACAGGGAGGAGATATTTCACCCCTCCACTTT; CDR3 protein: CASSRTGQGGDISPLHF
V gene: TRBV27; clone size: -; J gene: TRBJ2-1; D gene: -; CDR3 DNA: TGTGCCAGCAGTTTTATAGGGGGCAATGAGCAGTTCTTC; CDR3 protein: CASSFIGGNEQFF
V gene: TRBV16; clone size: -; J gene: TRBJ2-2; D gene: TRBD2; CDR3 DNA: TGTGCCAGCAGCCGTCCGGGACTAGCTACCGGGGAGCTGTTTTTT; CDR3 protein: CASSRPGLATGELFF
V gene: TRBV18; clone size: few; J gene: TRBJ2-7; D gene: -; CDR3 DNA: TGTGCCAGCTCACCAATGGCTGACGAGCAGTACTTC; CDR3 protein: CASSPMADEQYF
V gene: TRBV5-6; clone size: few; J gene: TRBJ1-4; D gene: -; CDR3 DNA: TGTGCCAGCAGCGGGGGGGAAAAACTGTTTTTT; CDR3 protein: CASSGGEKLFF
V gene: TRBV15; clone size: -; J gene: TRBJ1-2; D gene: TRBD1; CDR3 DNA: TGTGCCACCAGCAGAGATCCGTCGACAGGGGAGATCTATGGCTACACCTTC; CDR3 protein: CATSRDPSTGEIYGYTF
V gene: TRBV5-6; clone size: few; J gene: TRBJ1-5; D gene: -; CDR3 DNA: TGTGCCAGCAGCTTTGGGACTCTCCCCCAGCATTTT; CDR3 protein: CASSFGTLPQHF
V gene: TRBV24-1; clone size: -; J gene: TRBJ2-1; D gene: -; CDR3 DNA: TGTGCCACCAGTGACCAAACAAGGAGCTCCTACAATGAGCAGTTCTTC; CDR3 protein: CATSDQTRSSYNEQFF
V gene: TRBV10-2; clone size: -; J gene: TRBJ1-2; D gene: -; CDR3 DNA: TGCGCCAGCAGTGCGTCCCGAGAGGGCTACACCTTC; CDR3 protein: CASSASREGYTF